The 26 T cell receptor beta chains given below trace back to one sample, sequenced in a study of T cells in Graves' hyperthyroidism and ophthalmopathy. The CDR3 regions of TCR beta were amplified from RNA transcripts. When the TCR CDR3 underwent first-round RT-PCR, the HTBI primer set was used. One entry per CDR3 protein, called by TCRdb with MiXCR from the multiplex PCR reads. The sample includes about 370,000 distinct CDR3 sequences, roughly 15% of them seen just once. Material: blood. These receptor sequences come from a woman aged 60 to 75 with Graves' ophthalmopathy.

The chain combines TRBV11-2 with TRBJ2-3, with D tentatively TRBD2 (5 bases). Trimming cost V 4 bases and J 1 base, with 18 bases left between them. Germline assignment: CDR1 SGHAT and CDR2 FQNNGV. CDR3 length equals 17 residues. The CDR3 is CASSYGENEWGTDTQYF. The CDR3 DNA is TGTGCCAGCAGCTACGGGGAGAATGAGTGGGGCACAGATACGCAGTATTTT.

This clonotype was seen many times. The chain couples TRBV6-1 to TRBJ2-3; D call uncertain. The V end lost 7 bases, the J end lost 2 bases, and 10 bases lay between the germline ends. This CDR3 has 13 residues. Germline CDR1 MNHNS, CDR2 SASEGT. CDR3 sequence: CASTHPFTDTQYF. Here the CDR3 DNA reads TGTGCCAGCACCCACCCCTTCACAGATACGCAGTATTTT.

The rearrangement links TRBV6-1 to TRBJ2-1, with 8 bases lining up with TRBD2. This CDR3 spans 17 amino acids. V lost 6 bases, J lost 1 base, and 11 bases stayed unmatched. The germline CDR1 and CDR2 sequences are MNHNS and SASEGT. CDR3 in amino acids: CASRRGLAGRSYNEQFF. In DNA, the CDR3 is TGTGCCAGCAGGAGGGGGTTAGCGGGAAGATCCTACAATGAGCAGTTCTTC.

The rearrangement uses TRBV5-1 and TRBJ2-1; D is tentatively TRBD1 or TRBD2 (5 bases each). There are 16 residues in the CDR3. The V gene lost 2 bases and the J gene lost 3 bases, with 15 bases spanning the gap. Germline CDR1 reads SGHRS; CDR2 reads YFSETQ. Here the CDR3 reads CASSLSRDPYYNEQFF. The DNA of the CDR3 is TGCGCCAGCAGCTTAAGCCGGGACCCCTACTACAATGAGCAGTTCTTC.

This clonotype was seen a handful of times. The CDR3 bases are TGTGCCAGCAGCTCCTCGACAGGGGTGAACACTGAAGCTTTCTTT. Translated, it gives CASSSSTGVNTEAFF. The chain carries TRBV5-4 and TRBJ1-1; 8 positions match TRBD1. Germline V gene lookup returns CDR1 SGHNT and CDR2 YYREEE (reference sequence). Trimming removed 3 bases from V and 0 bases from J; junction bases left unmatched: 4. The CDR3 totals 15 residues.

This clonotype came up many times. The genes are TRBV11-1 and TRBJ2-3, with TRBD1 as a possible D gene (6 bases). Trimming pared 1 base from V and 6 bases from J, leaving 8 bases between. This CDR3 spans 13 amino acids. In germline, CDR1 is SGHAT, CDR2 FQDESV (reference sequence). The CDR3 DNA follows: TGTGCCAGCAGCTTAGACAGGGTGGATACGCAGTATTTT. Amino acids: CASSLDRVDTQYF.

This clonotype was observed at least ten times. This sequence joins TRBV29-1 and TRBJ2-3, with TRBD1 matching 7 bases. The ends lost 1 base at V and 3 bases at J; junction bases unmatched: 1. Germline assignment: CDR1 SQVTM and CDR2 ANQGSEA. The CDR3 is 13 amino acids. Written as DNA, the CDR3 is TGCAGCGTTGAAGCCAGGGGGACAGATACGCAGTATTTT. Encoded protein: CSVEARGTDTQYF.

This clonotype has ten or more counts. The genes are TRBV28 and TRBJ1-6; TRBD1 matches 7 bases. Germline values: CDR1 MDHEN, CDR2 SYDVKM. This CDR3 region has 15 residues. J lost 6 bases, V lost 3 bases, and 5 bases had no gene match. The CDR3 here is CASSFYRGPNSPLHF. CDR3 DNA: TGTGCCAGCAGTTTTTATAGGGGGCCTAATTCACCCCTCCACTTT.

The chain employs TRBV4-1 and TRBJ1-2; D is possibly TRBD1 (6 bases). The V gene's germline CDR1 is MGHRA and CDR2 YSYEKL. With 4 bases removed from V and 4 bases from J, the gap between germline ends came to 16 bases. The CDR3 sequence is 15 residues long. CDR3 sequence: CASSRPTGLAYGYTF. CDR3 nucleotide sequence: TGCGCCAGCAGCCGCCCGACAGGACTAGCCTATGGCTACACCTTC.

The sample holds a few counts of this clonotype. CDR3: CASQEGVAEAFF. DNA for the CDR3: TGTGCCAGCCAGGAGGGAGTCGCTGAAGCTTTCTTT. The rearrangement uses TRBV12-3 or TRBV12-4 and TRBJ1-1; D remains unclear. Trimming stripped 8 bases from V and 6 bases from J, with 13 bases between. The CDR3 extends over 12 amino acids.

Ten or more counts support this clonotype. The chain recombines TRBV30 with TRBJ1-2; possible D gene TRBD1, 5 bases. V lost 2 bases to trimming and J lost 4 bases, with 14 bases between them. Germline V gives CDR1 GTSNPN, CDR2 SVGIG (reference sequence). CDR3 size: 14 residues. This CDR3 reads CAWSSPGQIYGYTF. The CDR3 bases are TGTGCCTGGAGTTCCCCCGGACAAATCTATGGCTACACCTTC.

This chain joins TRBV28 and TRBJ2-1; TRBD2 aligns across 10 bases. J gave up 4 bases and V 6 bases, and 9 bases lay outside the gene matches. This CDR3 is built from 16 residues. CDR1 is MDHEN, CDR2 SYDVKM, per germline. The CDR3 protein is CASSILAGRTYNEQFF. CDR3 sequence (DNA): TGTGCCAGCAGCATACTAGCGGGACGGACGTACAATGAGCAGTTCTTC.

The chain joins TRBV4-1 to TRBJ2-3; D unclear. Trimming stripped 4 bases from V and 3 bases from J, with 14 bases between. This CDR3 region has 15 residues. Looked up from germline, CDR1 is MGHRA and CDR2 is YSYEKL. CDR3 DNA sequence: TGCGCCAGCAGCCCGCCGCTTCCGGAGACAGATACGCAGTATTTT. This translates into CASSPPLPETDTQYF.

This clonotype was seen only a few times. The CDR3 sequence: CSAIIPGVDTEAFF. CDR3 coding DNA: TGCAGTGCTATTATCCCGGGTGTGGACACTGAAGCTTTCTTT. The V and J genes are TRBV20-1 and TRBJ1-1, with D uncertain. Germline-derived CDR1 and CDR2 are DFQATT and SNEGSKA (reference sequence). The CDR3 totals 14 residues. Between the trimmed V and J ends, which lost 4 bases and 3 bases, there was a span of 15 bases.

Only one count was recorded for this clonotype. The chain is built from TRBV6-1 and TRBJ2-4; 7 bases are a match to TRBD2. The germline gives CDR1 MNHNS, CDR2 SASEGT. The V segment lost 8 bases and the J segment 2 bases; nucleotides outside the gene matches: 15. This CDR3 comprises 17 residues. In DNA, the CDR3 is TGTGCCAGCCGTAAGGTGGGAGGGATGGAGCCCAAAAACATTCAGTACTTC. Translating gives CASRKVGGMEPKNIQYF.

This clonotype was counted many times. The CDR3 nucleotides are TGTGCCAGCAGTTTCCAGCGTGGTAGGGGGACAGGGTTCTACAATGAGCAGTTCTTC. It codes for CASSFQRGRGTGFYNEQFF. This sequence joins TRBV28 and TRBJ2-1, with TRBD1 matching 9 bases. The ends lost 3 bases at V and 3 bases at J; junction bases unmatched: 15. The CDR3 extends over 19 amino acids. Per the germline V gene, CDR1 is MDHEN and CDR2 is SYDVKM. Together with reference TRBV28 and TRBJ2-1, the CDR3 gives the full variable domain: DVKVTQSSRYLVKRTGEKVFLECVQDMDHENMFWYRQDPGLGLRLIYFSYDVKMKEKGDIPEGYSVSREKKERFSLILESASTNQTSMYLCASSFQRGRGTGFYNEQFFGPGTRLTVL.

V gene TRBV14 combines with J gene TRBJ1-1; D not resolved. Trimming stripped 4 bases from V and 5 bases from J, with 17 bases between. This CDR3 region has 15 residues. Per the germline V gene, CDR1 is SGHDN and CDR2 is FVKESK. The CDR3 region has the DNA TGTGCCAGCAGCCGACCGGGCCCCGAAGGGACTGAAGCTTTCTTT. Translated: CASSRPGPEGTEAFF.

This clonotype was seen repeatedly, ten times or more. V and J are TRBV7-9 and TRBJ2-3; D call uncertain. V lost 5 bases to trimming and J lost 1 base, with 13 bases between them. Germline assignment: CDR1 SEHNR and CDR2 FQNEAQ (reference sequence). The CDR3 is made up of 15 amino acids. CDR3 amino acids: CASSHYPGRTDTQYF. CDR3 nucleotides: TGTGCCAGCAGCCATTACCCGGGCCGCACAGATACGCAGTATTTT. The full variable domain, completed using reference TRBV7-9 and TRBJ2-3, is DTGVSQNPRHKITKRGQNVTFRCDPISEHNRLYWYRQTLGQGPEFLTYFQNEAQLEKSRLLSDRFSAERPKGSFSTLEIQRTEQGDSAMYLCASSHYPGRTDTQYFGPGTRLTVL.

The V gene is TRBV12-5, the J gene TRBJ2-2, with a possible D match to TRBD2 (6 bases). The CDR3 has 15 residues. Germline V gene sequence: CDR1 LGHNT, CDR2 FRNRAP. V lost 7 bases and J lost 1, with 13 bases in between. The CDR3 reads CASAKGSGNTGELFF. The CDR3 coding sequence is TGTGCTAGTGCCAAAGGTAGCGGGAACACCGGGGAGCTGTTTTTT.

There are many counts of this clonotype. The J gene is TRBJ2-3, the V gene TRBV13; D is unclear. Germline loops: CDR1 PRHDT, CDR2 FYEKMQ (reference sequence). Deletions cut 5 bases from V and 2 bases from J, with 8 bases between. The CDR3 has 13 residues. The CDR3 nucleotides read TGTGCCAGCAGCCGGCCTTCCACAGATACGCAGTATTTT. Translating it yields CASSRPSTDTQYF.

In this sample, this clonotype turned up many times. This chain joins TRBV6-1 and TRBJ2-6; D is undetermined. V lost 6 bases and J 2 bases, leaving 11 bases between the germline ends. The CDR3 extends over 15 amino acids. Looked up from germline, CDR1 is MNHNS and CDR2 is SASEGT. CDR3 nucleotides: TGTGCCAGCAGGACGATGGGGACTGGGGCCAACGTCCTGACTTTC. Protein product: CASRTMGTGANVLTF.

The chain links TRBV20-1 to TRBJ2-7; 7 positions match TRBD1. The CDR3 has 13 residues. Unmatched junction bases numbered 4, after V lost 5 bases and J lost 0 bases. Germline V gene sequence: CDR1 DFQATT, CDR2 SNEGSKA (reference sequence). CDR3 nucleotides: TGCAGTGCTGGGACAGACAGCTCCTACGAGCAGTACTTC. It translates to CSAGTDSSYEQYF.

V gene TRBV20-1 combines with J gene TRBJ2-3; 9 bases are shared with TRBD2. The CDR3 contains 14 residues. CDR1 and CDR2 from the germline V gene are DFQATT and SNEGSKA (reference sequence). This CDR3 is CSFPGLAVTDTQYF. CDR3 bases: TGCAGCTTCCCGGGACTAGCCGTCACAGATACGCAGTATTTT.

This clonotype was recorded many times. The rearrangement joins TRBV7-2 to TRBJ2-3; no firm D call. This CDR3 has 15 amino acids. V was shortened by 5 bases and J by 1 base, with 13 bases between the two germline ends. The germline V gene encodes CDR1 SGHTA and CDR2 FQGNSA. CDR3 sequence reads: CASSITRDGTDTQYF. CDR3 sequence (DNA): TGTGCCAGCAGCATAACTCGCGATGGCACAGATACGCAGTATTTT.

This clonotype occurred many times. The chain combines TRBV11-2 with TRBJ2-7, with D possibly TRBD1 on 6 matching bases. The V and J ends lost 5 bases and 5 bases respectively, with 16 bases between them. The germline CDR1 and CDR2 sequences are SGHAT and FQNNGV. CDR3 size: 14 residues. The CDR3: CASSPQIQGNEQYF. DNA for the CDR3: TGTGCCAGCAGCCCGCAAATACAGGGCAACGAGCAGTACTTC.

This clonotype has a handful of counts. V usage is TRBV27 and J usage is TRBJ2-1; D is tentatively TRBD1 or TRBD2 (5 bases each). This CDR3 contains 17 residues. Trimming took 3 bases from V and 2 from J, leaving 17 bases between them. CDR1 and CDR2 (germline): MNHEY, SMNVEV (reference sequence). The CDR3 DNA reads TGTGCCAGCAGTTTTTTAAAGTCGGGACGGACCTACAATGAGCAGTTCTTC. Translating it yields CASSFLKSGRTYNEQFF.